This TCR beta chain was identified during a study of early T cells in non-severe SARS-CoV-2 infection. Study context: The input, bulk RNA from unsorted whole blood, was sequenced, and chains were unpaired.

This CDR3 has 13 residues. CDR1 is SNHLY, CDR2 FYNNEI, per germline. V lost 7 bases, J lost 8 bases, and 15 bases lay in between. This clonotype was recorded at least ten times. Its antigen is not identified. General observations from the study: Clonotype matching in VDJdb favored anti-spike CD8 responses and did not capture private and CD4 specificities.

Separate cDNA molecules each had unique molecular identifiers attached to them. TCRdb ran MiXCR on the 5' RACE reads and lists one entry per CDR3 protein. Among around 99,000 distinct CDR3 sequences, approximately 15% were seen once, and the ten largest hold 5.1%. This TCR was sampled from an adult who was a healthcare worker with PCR-confirmed SARS-CoV-2 infection or an uninfected control (not recorded which). The sample here was whole blood, taken at baseline. This chain joins TRBV2 and TRBJ2-1; no clear D. Here the CDR3 reads CASTRLPSHEQFF. The CDR3 DNA reads TGTGCCAGCACTCGACTCCCCTCACATGAGCAGTTCTTC.